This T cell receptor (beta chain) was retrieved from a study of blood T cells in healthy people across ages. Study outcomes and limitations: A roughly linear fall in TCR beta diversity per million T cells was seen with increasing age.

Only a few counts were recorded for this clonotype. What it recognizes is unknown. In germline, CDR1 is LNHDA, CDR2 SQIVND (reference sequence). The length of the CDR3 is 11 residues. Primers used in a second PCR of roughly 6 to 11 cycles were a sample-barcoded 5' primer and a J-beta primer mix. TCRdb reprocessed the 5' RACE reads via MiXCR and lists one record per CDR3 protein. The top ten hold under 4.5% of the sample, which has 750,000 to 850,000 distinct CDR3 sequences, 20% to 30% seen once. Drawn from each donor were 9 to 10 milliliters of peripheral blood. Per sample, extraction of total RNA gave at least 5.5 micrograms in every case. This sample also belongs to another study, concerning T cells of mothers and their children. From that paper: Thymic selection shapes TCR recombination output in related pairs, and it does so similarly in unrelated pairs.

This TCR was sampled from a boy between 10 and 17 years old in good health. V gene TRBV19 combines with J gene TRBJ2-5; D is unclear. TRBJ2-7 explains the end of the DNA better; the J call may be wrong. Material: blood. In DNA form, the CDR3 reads TGTGCCAGTAGTAACGGTCACGAGCAGTACTTC. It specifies CASSNGHEQYF.